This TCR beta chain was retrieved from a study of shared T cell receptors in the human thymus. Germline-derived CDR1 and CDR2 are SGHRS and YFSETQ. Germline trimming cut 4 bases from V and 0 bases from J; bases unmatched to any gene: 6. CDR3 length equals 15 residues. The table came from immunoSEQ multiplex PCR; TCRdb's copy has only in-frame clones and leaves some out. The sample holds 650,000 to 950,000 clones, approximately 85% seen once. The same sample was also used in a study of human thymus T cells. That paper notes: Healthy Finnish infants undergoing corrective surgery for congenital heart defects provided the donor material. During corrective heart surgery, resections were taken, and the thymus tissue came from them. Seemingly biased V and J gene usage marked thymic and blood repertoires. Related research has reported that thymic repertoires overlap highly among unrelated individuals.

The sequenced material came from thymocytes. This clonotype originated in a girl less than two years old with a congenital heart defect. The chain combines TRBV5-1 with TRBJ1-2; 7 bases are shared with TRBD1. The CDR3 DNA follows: TGCGCCAGCAGCCCGACAGGGTCGGCTAACTATGGCTACACCTTC. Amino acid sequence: CASSPTGSANYGYTF.